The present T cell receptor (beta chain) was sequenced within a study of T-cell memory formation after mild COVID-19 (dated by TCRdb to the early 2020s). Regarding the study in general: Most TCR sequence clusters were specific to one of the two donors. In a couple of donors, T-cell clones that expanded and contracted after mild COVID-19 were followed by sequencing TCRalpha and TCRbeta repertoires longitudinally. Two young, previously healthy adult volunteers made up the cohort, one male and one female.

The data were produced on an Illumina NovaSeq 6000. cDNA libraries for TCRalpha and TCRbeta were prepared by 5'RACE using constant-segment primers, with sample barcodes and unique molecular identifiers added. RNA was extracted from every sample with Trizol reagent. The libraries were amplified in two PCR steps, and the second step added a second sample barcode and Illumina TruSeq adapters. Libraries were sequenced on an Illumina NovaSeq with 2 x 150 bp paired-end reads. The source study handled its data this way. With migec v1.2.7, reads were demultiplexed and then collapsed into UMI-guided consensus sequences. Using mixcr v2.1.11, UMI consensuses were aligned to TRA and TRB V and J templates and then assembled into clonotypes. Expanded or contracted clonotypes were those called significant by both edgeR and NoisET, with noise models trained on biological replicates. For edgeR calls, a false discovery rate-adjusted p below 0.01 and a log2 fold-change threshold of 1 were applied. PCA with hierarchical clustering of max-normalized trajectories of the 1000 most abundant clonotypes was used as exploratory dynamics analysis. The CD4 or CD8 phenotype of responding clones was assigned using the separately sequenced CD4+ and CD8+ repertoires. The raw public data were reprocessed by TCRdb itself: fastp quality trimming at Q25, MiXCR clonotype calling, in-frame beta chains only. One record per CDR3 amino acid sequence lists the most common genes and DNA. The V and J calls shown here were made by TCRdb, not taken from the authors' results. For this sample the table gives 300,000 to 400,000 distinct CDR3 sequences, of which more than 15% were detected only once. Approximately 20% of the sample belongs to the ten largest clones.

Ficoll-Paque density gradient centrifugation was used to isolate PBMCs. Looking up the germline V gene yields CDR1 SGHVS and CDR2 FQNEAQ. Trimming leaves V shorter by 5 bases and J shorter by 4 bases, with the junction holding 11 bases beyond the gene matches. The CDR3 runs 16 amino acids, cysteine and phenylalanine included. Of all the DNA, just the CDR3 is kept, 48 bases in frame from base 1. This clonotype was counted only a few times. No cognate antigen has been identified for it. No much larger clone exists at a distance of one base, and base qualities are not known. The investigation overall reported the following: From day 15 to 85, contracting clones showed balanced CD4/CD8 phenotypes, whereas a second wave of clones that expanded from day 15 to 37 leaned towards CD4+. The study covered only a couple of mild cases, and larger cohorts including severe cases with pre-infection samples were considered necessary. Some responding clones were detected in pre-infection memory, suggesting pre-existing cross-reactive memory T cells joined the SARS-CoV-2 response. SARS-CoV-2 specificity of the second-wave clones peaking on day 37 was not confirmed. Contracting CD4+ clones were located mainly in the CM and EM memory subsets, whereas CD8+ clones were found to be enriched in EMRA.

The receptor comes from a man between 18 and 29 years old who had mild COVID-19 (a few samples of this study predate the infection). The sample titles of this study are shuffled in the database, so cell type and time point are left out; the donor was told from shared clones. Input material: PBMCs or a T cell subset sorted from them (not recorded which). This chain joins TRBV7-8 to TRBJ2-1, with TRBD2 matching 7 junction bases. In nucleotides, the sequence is TGTGCCAGCAGCCGAAAGCGGGGAGAGATTTACAATGAGCAGTTCTTC. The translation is CASSRKRGEIYNEQFF.